The entry that follows covers one T cell receptor beta chain sequence. CDR1 and CDR2 (germline): SGHKS, YYEKEE (reference sequence). Trimming took 0 bases from V and 5 from J, leaving 8 bases between them. CDR3 size: 13 residues. The sample comes from a study of control samples from healthy donors and cancer patients. The data were produced by immunoSEQ multiplex PCR, yet TCRdb's version contains in-frame clones alone and is incomplete. Here the sample spans about 150,000 clones, approximately 94% being singletons. The sequenced sample consisted of blood. The V and J genes are TRBV5-5 and TRBJ1-1, with D possibly matching TRBD1 (6 bases). The receptor was isolated from a man aged 35 to 55 in good health. The CDR3 sequence: CASSLGTGTEAFF. CDR3 nucleotides: TGTGCCAGCAGCTTGGGAACAGGGACTGAAGCTTTCTTT.